Listed here are 27 T cell receptor beta chains from one sample, sequenced in a study of regulatory T cells in long-lasting Graves disease (dated by TCRdb to about 2021). The sample's time point label, decoded: newly diagnosed GD, antithyroid drugs for less than 3 months. RNA was extracted from PBMCs in TRIzol for both TCR sequencing and RNA sequencing. Libraries were made using multiplex PCR. Sequenced on an Illumina HiSeq 4000. To build TCR beta libraries, CDR3 regions were amplified by Arm-PCR using iRepertoire HTBI primers. TCRdb trimmed public reads at Q25 via fastp, called clones via MiXCR and kept in-frame beta chains. Every distinct CDR3 protein forms one entry, paired with its most common genes and DNA. The sample table holds hundreds of thousands of distinct CDR3 sequences, of which approximately 15% were seen once. Around a sixth of the sample rests with the top ten. The same data also went into a second study, on T cells in Graves' hyperthyroidism and ophthalmopathy.

Source: peripheral blood mononuclear cells (PBMCs), taken at new diagnosis, from a patient treated with antithyroid drugs. The origin of the receptors is a woman between 25 and 40 years old with Graves disease. Donor details come from another sample of the same person, matched by shared clones.

V and J are TRBV5-1 and TRBJ2-1; 8 bases fit TRBD2. The CDR3 totals 16 residues. V was clipped by 1 base and J by 3 bases; unmatched bases: 6. Looked up from germline, CDR1 is SGHRS and CDR2 is YFSETQ. In DNA form, the CDR3 reads TGCGCCAGCAGCTTGCGAGGGACTAGGGGCTACAATGAGCAGTTCTTC. Its translation is CASSLRGTRGYNEQFF.

This clonotype has a count of ten or more. The chain combines TRBV7-3 with TRBJ2-2; no clear D. The CDR3 loop spans 15 amino acids. The V end was cut by 0 bases, the J end by 4 bases, with 9 bases between. Germline assignment: CDR1 SGHTA and CDR2 FQGTGA. The DNA for the CDR3 is TGTGCCAGCAGCTTAACTAGTTGGAGCACCGGGGAGCTGTTTTTT. Encoded protein: CASSLTSWSTGELFF.

This clonotype was detected only a few times. The chain joins TRBV7-9 to TRBJ1-2, with TRBD1 matching 8 bases. The CDR3 is 12 amino acids. CDR1 is SEHNR and CDR2 is FQNEAQ in the germline V gene (reference sequence). J was trimmed by 8 bases and V by 5 bases; bases with no gene match: 4. As DNA, the CDR3 is TGTGCCAGCAGCAAGACAGGGGTGGGCTACACCTTC. It is translated as CASSKTGVGYTF.

This clonotype was recorded many times. V gene TRBV5-1 combines with J gene TRBJ2-3, with D unclear. The ends were cut back, 4 bases at V and 2 bases at J, with 14 bases in the middle. The CDR3 covers 15 residues. CDR1 is SGHRS, CDR2 YFSETQ, per germline. The DNA for the CDR3 is TGCGCCAGCAGCGTCCAGTACGATTTCACAGATACGCAGTATTTT. Its protein product is CASSVQYDFTDTQYF.

The V and J genes are TRBV29-1 and TRBJ1-3; the D gene is possibly TRBD1 (6 bases). CDR3 length: 15 residues. The germline V gene has CDR1 SQVTM and CDR2 ANQGSEA. With 7 bases removed from V and 3 bases from J, the gap between germline ends came to 19 bases. The CDR3 region has the DNA TGCAGCGGCTCCAGGCAGGGGACTGGTGGAAACACCATATATTTT. It translates to CSGSRQGTGGNTIYF.

This clonotype has a count of ten or more. The genes are TRBV3-1 and TRBJ1-4, with D unclear. This CDR3 is 12 amino acids long. Trimming took 8 bases from V and 7 from J, leaving 11 bases between them. Germline assignment: CDR1 LGHDT and CDR2 YNNKEL (reference sequence). The CDR3 reads CASGAAVEKLFF. The CDR3 coding sequence is TGTGCCAGCGGCGCAGCAGTTGAAAAACTGTTTTTT.

This clonotype was observed a handful of times. This rearrangement joins TRBV5-1 to TRBJ2-2; D possibly matches TRBD1 or TRBD2 (5 bases each). CDR3 length: 15 amino acids. V was pared by 0 bases and J by 2 bases, with 8 bases between. Germline V gives CDR1 SGHRS, CDR2 YFSETQ. CDR3 amino acids: CASSLDGTNTGELFF. The CDR3 DNA reads as TGCGCCAGCAGCTTGGATGGGACCAACACCGGGGAGCTGTTTTTT.

This clonotype was picked up many times. The V and J genes are TRBV3-1 and TRBJ2-3; D ambiguous. Germline CDR1 LGHDT, CDR2 YNNKEL (reference sequence). This CDR3 comprises 13 residues. V shed 2 bases and J shed 3 bases, with 6 bases lying between them. Written as DNA, the CDR3 is TGTGCCAGCAGCCAACTTGGGACAGATACGCAGTATTTT. Protein sequence: CASSQLGTDTQYF.

The CDR3 here is CSARDRRGGSIPSNQPQHF. The CDR3 region has the DNA TGCAGTGCTAGGGACCGGAGGGGGGGGTCCATCCCTTCAAATCAGCCCCAGCATTTT. The V gene is TRBV20-1, the J gene TRBJ1-5; D might be TRBD1 (6 bases). V was pared by 3 bases and J by 4 bases, with 28 bases between. The germline V gene has CDR1 DFQATT and CDR2 SNEGSKA (reference sequence). The CDR3 runs to 19 residues.

The chain recombines TRBV29-1 with TRBJ2-1, with a tentative D call TRBD1 (5 bases). V was trimmed by 3 bases and J by 8 bases, leaving 11 bases between them. The germline V gene has CDR1 SQVTM and CDR2 ANQGSEA. The CDR3 runs to 12 residues. Written as DNA, the CDR3 is TGCAGCGTTGATTCTAGGGGCCATGAGCAGTTCTTC. It translates to CSVDSRGHEQFF.

This clonotype has just a few counts. The V gene is TRBV4-1, the J gene TRBJ1-4; D is unresolved. Germline CDR1 reads MGHRA; CDR2 reads YSYEKL. V shed 5 bases and J shed 6 bases, with 13 bases lying between them. The CDR3 totals 14 residues. The CDR3 DNA reads as TGCGCCAGCAGCTTAGGCTTCGGGGATGAAAAACTGTTTTTT. It codes for CASSLGFGDEKLFF.

Worth noting for this clonotype: This clone may be a read error of a much larger clone one base away. The chain is built from TRBV12-3 or TRBV12-4 and TRBJ2-3; 12 bases match TRBD2. The closer fit of TRBJ2-1 to the DNA end suggests the J call may be wrong. CDR3 size: 15 residues. The CDR3 spells CASSFRTSGNETQFF. CDR3 nucleotides: TGTGCCAGCAGTTTCAGGACTAGCGGGAACGAGACGCAGTTCTTC.

In nucleotides, the CDR3 is TGCAGTGCTAGACGGACACCTTGGACCGGGGAGCTGTTTTTT. This codes for CSARRTPWTGELFF. The genes are TRBV20-1 and TRBJ2-2, with D possibly TRBD1 on 5 matching bases. Germline V CDR1 and CDR2: DFQATT, SNEGSKA (reference sequence). The CDR3 runs to 14 residues. The V gene lost 2 bases and the J gene lost 5 bases, with 12 bases spanning the gap.

This clonotype was observed many times. The chain is built from TRBV2 and TRBJ1-6; D is ambiguous. The CDR3 covers 14 residues. The V gene lost 3 bases and the J gene lost 9 bases, with 12 bases spanning the gap. In germline, CDR1 is SNHLY, CDR2 FYNNEI. CDR3 residues: CASSDNSGGSPLHF. The CDR3 DNA is TGTGCCAGCAGTGATAATAGTGGTGGTTCACCCCTCCACTTT.

With respect to this clonotype: At one end the junction does not follow the germline gene, possibly because of a read error. This chain joins TRBV24-1 and TRBJ2-5; D may correspond to TRBD1 or TRBD2 (5 bases each). From germline, CDR1 is KGHDR and CDR2 SFDVKD. The CDR3 is made up of 16 amino acids. CDR3 nucleotides: TGTGCCACCAGTGATTCCCTCCGGGACGGTCAAGGGACCCAGTACTTC. Protein: CATSDSLRDGQGTQYF.

DNA for the CDR3: TGCAGCGTTGAAACTGGGGCAGGCCTTCTCGACGAGCAGTACTTC. Protein sequence: CSVETGAGLLDEQYF. The gene calls are TRBV29-1 and TRBJ2-7; possibly TRBD1 for D (5 bases). This CDR3 has 15 residues. Germline-derived CDR1 and CDR2 are SQVTM and ANQGSEA. The V gene lost 2 bases and the J gene lost 5 bases, with 19 bases spanning the gap.

This clonotype was counted ten times or more. The CDR3: CSVEGGYTYNEQFF. CDR3 nucleotide sequence: TGCAGCGTTGAAGGCGGGTATACTTACAATGAGCAGTTCTTC. This rearrangement joins TRBV29-1 to TRBJ2-1, with D possibly matching TRBD2 (5 bases). Trimming stripped 1 base from V and 4 bases from J, with 11 bases between. The length of the CDR3 is 14 residues. The germline V gene encodes CDR1 SQVTM and CDR2 ANQGSEA.

This clonotype was detected only a few times. The rearrangement joins TRBV20-1 to TRBJ2-1; no clear D. The CDR3 contains 14 residues. The V end was cut by 4 bases, the J end by 2 bases, with 12 bases between. CDR1 is DFQATT and CDR2 is SNEGSKA in the germline V gene (reference sequence). The CDR3 sequence is CSAKTGLTYNEQFF. The DNA for the CDR3 is TGCAGTGCTAAGACTGGATTGACCTACAATGAGCAGTTCTTC.

A few counts support this clonotype. This chain joins TRBV7-3 and TRBJ2-5; 7 bases map to TRBD1. Germline V CDR1 and CDR2: SGHTA, FQGTGA. This CDR3 is built from 13 residues. V was clipped by 5 bases and J by 5 bases; unmatched bases: 5. In DNA form, the CDR3 reads TGTGCCAGCAGCGTAGACAGGGAGGAGACCCAGTACTTC. Its protein product is CASSVDREETQYF.

This clonotype was counted ten times or more. This chain uses TRBV20-1 with TRBJ2-7; 8 nucleotides agree with TRBD1. V lost 3 bases to trimming and J lost 3 bases; unmatched junction nucleotides: 7. Germline values: CDR1 DFQATT, CDR2 SNEGSKA (reference sequence). The CDR3 totals 14 residues. The chain's CDR3 is CSASGGQEYYEQYF. Here the CDR3 DNA reads TGCAGTGCTAGCGGGGGACAGGAGTACTACGAGCAGTACTTC.

This chain connects TRBV27 to TRBJ2-4; possibly TRBD2 for D (7 bases). The CDR3 spans 15 residues. Germline V CDR1 and CDR2: MNHEY, SMNVEV (reference sequence). V shed 2 bases and J shed 8 bases, with 16 bases lying between them. CDR3 sequence reads: CASSLTPGGGDIQYF. The DNA of the CDR3 is TGTGCCAGCAGTTTAACCCCGGGGGGCGGGGACATTCAGTACTTC.

V gene TRBV5-1 combines with J gene TRBJ2-1; possible D gene TRBD2, 5 bases. The length of the CDR3 is 15 residues. Germline-derived CDR1 and CDR2 are SGHRS and YFSETQ. V was trimmed by 0 bases and J by 3 bases, leaving 10 bases between them. The CDR3 nucleotides are TGCGCCAGCAGCTTGGACGGGGAGATCTACAATGAGCAGTTCTTC. Encoded protein: CASSLDGEIYNEQFF.

This clonotype was counted between two and nine times. The gene calls are TRBV28 and TRBJ2-7; no definite D call. CDR3 length equals 14 residues. Germline V gene data show CDR1 as MDHEN and CDR2 as SYDVKM. V lost 6 bases to trimming and J lost 3 bases, with 15 bases between them. CDR3 nucleotide sequence: TGTGCCAGCAGCCCGGTAGAGAAGAACTACGAGCAGTACTTC. Its translation: CASSPVEKNYEQYF.

This clonotype has only a few counts. The chain has TRBV6-5 and TRBJ2-1; tentative D call: TRBD1 (5 bases). This CDR3 has 17 residues. Germline values: CDR1 MNHEY, CDR2 SVGAGI. V was clipped by 4 bases and J by 2 bases, with 18 bases between them. The CDR3 protein is CASSSADIEQAYNEQFF. The CDR3 region has the DNA TGTGCCAGCAGTTCCGCCGACATAGAACAGGCCTACAATGAGCAGTTCTTC.

This sequence joins TRBV11-2 and TRBJ2-1; no definite D call. This CDR3 comprises 13 residues. With 7 bases removed from V and 13 bases from J, the gap between germline ends came to 20 bases. Germline V gives CDR1 SGHAT, CDR2 FQNNGV. This CDR3 is CASTPYSSDIQFF. In DNA form, the CDR3 reads TGTGCCAGCACCCCCTACTCTTCCGATATCCAGTTCTTC. The full variable domain, its missing parts supplied by reference TRBV11-2 and TRBJ2-1, is EAGVAQSPRYKIIEKRQSVAFWCNPISGHATLYWYQQILGQGPKLLIQFQNNGVVDDSQLPKDRFSAERLKGVDSTLKIQPAKLEDSAVYLCASTPYSSDIQFFGPGTRLTVL.

This clonotype was counted many times. The J gene is TRBJ1-1, the V gene TRBV12-5; TRBD1 might be the D (6 bases). The CDR3 runs 16 residues. V lost 0 bases and J lost 0, with 11 bases in between. Germline V gene sequence: CDR1 LGHNT, CDR2 FRNRAP. The CDR3 protein is CASGLVLGTLNTEAFF. The CDR3 bases are TGTGCTAGTGGTTTGGTACTAGGGACATTGAACACTGAAGCTTTCTTT.

Points on this clonotype: This sequence may be a read error, since a much larger clone differs from it by one base. The rearrangement joins TRBV6-1 to TRBJ1-1; D remains unclear. The germline V gene encodes CDR1 MNHNS and CDR2 SASEGT. Trimming removed 6 bases at V and 3 bases at J, with 14 bases between. CDR3 size: 14 residues. The CDR3 loop reads CASSPSVSDTEAFF. As DNA, the CDR3 is TGTGCCAGCAGCCCAAGTGTCTCAGACACTGAAGCTTTCTTT.